This record concerns one T cell receptor (beta chain) sequence. The table came from immunoSEQ multiplex PCR; TCRdb's copy has only in-frame clones and leaves some out. This table has approximately 76,000 clones, about 93% appearing once. The sample originates from a study of T cell responses to AZD1222 COVID-19 vaccine. Germline V lookup: CDR1 LGHDT, CDR2 YNNKEL (reference sequence). This CDR3 spans 13 amino acids. V was clipped by 9 bases and J by 5 bases; unmatched bases: 9. Material: peripheral blood, obtained on day 0 of MenACWY control vaccination. The sequence derives from an adult in good health. V usage is TRBV3-1 (or the pseudogene TRBV3-2) and J usage is TRBJ1-1; 7 bases are a match to TRBD1. The CDR3 DNA reads TGTGCCAGACTTACAGGGGTAGGGACTGAAGCTTTCTTT. This sequence encodes CARLTGVGTEAFF.